This TCR beta chain was retrieved from a study of shared clonotypes between healthy human individuals. Background on the study: CD8 memory received one plate per donor, CD8 naive two, CD4 memory three and CD4 naive three. The study's findings and limits: The study found lower generation probabilities in non-shared clonotypes than in those shared by all four donors.

Profiling relied on immunoSEQ multiplex PCR, and the TCRdb table lists in-frame clones only, not all of them. The profile covers a few million clones, with 85% to 95% appearing a single time and 0.14% taken by the ten largest. Healthy HIV-negative adults without recent acute infections or vaccinations served as donors. Division of CD4+ cells produced a CD45RA+ naive subset and a CD45RA-negative memory subset. For this clone: Its antigen is still unknown.

This CDR3 region has 13 residues. Germline V gene sequence: CDR1 SGHDT, CDR2 YYEEEE. Trimming took off 0 bases at V and 11 bases at J, with 14 bases between the two ends. The origin of this receptor is a man aged 18 to 30 in good health. The sample consisted of naive CD4+ T cells sorted from blood. Regarding subset: CD45RA+ positively selected. The chain carries TRBV5-6 and TRBJ2-5, with D maybe TRBD2 (5 bases). The DNA of the CDR3 is TGTGCCAGCAGCTTGGTCCTAGCAAGGGAGCAGTACTTC. It specifies CASSLVLAREQYF. Using reference TRBV5-6 and TRBJ2-5 for the parts outside the CDR3, the full variable domain is DAGVTQSPTHLIKTRGQQVTLRCSPKSGHDTVSWYQQALGQGPQFIFQYYEEEERQRGNFPDRFSGHQFPNYSSELNVNALLLGDSALYLCASSLVLAREQYFGPGTRLLVL.